This TCR beta chain was sequenced in a study of blood T cell repertoires in COVID-19. The wider study: Collection of acute and convalescent COVID-19 samples took place in the United States, Italy and Spain. T cells, B-cell-depleted T cells, or PBMCs supplied cDNA or gDNA.

Method: immunoSEQ multiplex PCR; TCRdb's copy keeps in-frame clones and lacks some. This table holds 200,000 to 300,000 clones, around 84% found once. The CDR3 is 14 amino acids. Germline lookup yields CDR1 MNHEY and CDR2 SVGAGI. The junction had 7 bases not matched to a gene; V was cut back by 5 bases and J by 4 bases. Sequencing was done on a sample of peripheral blood. The source of this sequence is a man between 40 and 49 years old who had recovered from COVID-19. The gene calls are TRBV6-5 and TRBJ1-1, with 7 bases fitting TRBD1. CDR3 loop: CASSLYRGLTEAFF. The CDR3, as DNA: TGTGCCAGCAGTCTTTACAGGGGCCTCACTGAAGCTTTCTTT.